The 7 T cell receptor beta chains below were found in one sample sequenced in a study of neurological immune-mediated disorders. MiXCR, run by TCRdb on the 5' RACE reads, gives a single entry per CDR3 protein. The table shows around 10,000 distinct CDR3 sequences, with more than 20% occurring only once. The specimen was CD8+ T cells from blood. All receptors come from a woman aged 60 to 75 with HTLV-1-associated myelopathy (HAM/TSP).

At least ten counts were recorded for this clonotype. CDR3: CASSPTNGGVYVEQYF. The CDR3 DNA follows: TGTGCCAGCAGCCCTACTAACGGGGGGGTCTACGTGGAGCAGTACTTC. The rearrangement links TRBV11-2 to TRBJ2-7, with 8 positions matching TRBD2. CDR3 length: 16 amino acids. V was pared by 5 bases and J by 7 bases, with 16 bases of the junction left unmatched. Germline values: CDR1 SGHAT, CDR2 FQNNGV.

This clonotype appeared many times. J is TRBJ1-3 and V is TRBV5-1; D might be TRBD1 (5 bases). The ends were cut back, 0 bases at V and 0 bases at J, with 13 bases in the middle. Germline V gene data show CDR1 as SGHRS and CDR2 as YFSETQ. CDR3 length equals 17 residues. The CDR3 reads CASSLAGTASSGNTIYF. The DNA of the CDR3 is TGCGCCAGCAGCTTGGCCGGGACTGCGAGCTCTGGAAACACCATATATTTT.

This clonotype was seen repeatedly, ten times or more. CDR3 sequence reads: CASSRNYNEQFF. DNA of the CDR3: TGCGCCAGCAGCCGAAATTACAATGAGCAGTTCTTC. The rearrangement links TRBV4-1 to TRBJ2-1; no reliable D call. Germline assignment: CDR1 MGHRA and CDR2 YSYEKL. This CDR3 has 12 residues. V lost 4 bases, J lost 4 bases, and 5 bases lay in between.

This clonotype was found once. The chain recombines TRBV20-1 with TRBJ2-7, with D maybe TRBD2 (5 bases). The V gene's germline CDR1 is DFQATT and CDR2 SNEGSKA (reference sequence). The V and J ends lost 5 bases and 4 bases respectively, with 18 bases between them. This CDR3 contains 14 residues. The CDR3 reads CSAGLGRTGYEQYF. The CDR3 coding sequence is TGCAGTGCTGGCCTCGGGCGGACGGGGTACGAGCAGTACTTC.

Many counts were recorded for this clonotype. CDR3 sequence (DNA): TGTGCCAGCAGCCAAGTAGCCAGGGCAGGGACCGGGGAGCTGTTTTTT. This sequence encodes CASSQVARAGTGELFF. This chain links TRBV14 with TRBJ2-2; weak D call: TRBD1 (5 bases). Per the germline V gene, CDR1 is SGHDN and CDR2 is FVKESK. The V gene lost 1 base and the J gene lost 5 bases, with 14 bases spanning the gap. This CDR3 contains 16 residues.

By share, this clonotype counts as hyperexpanded (1% or more). This chain links TRBV20-1 with TRBJ2-3, with unresolved D. The germline gives CDR1 DFQATT, CDR2 SNEGSKA (reference sequence). CDR3 length: 13 residues. The V end was cut by 4 bases, the J end by 0 bases, with 8 bases between. CDR3 DNA sequence: TGCAGTGCTATTGGGCGGAGCACAGATACGCAGTATTTT. Protein product: CSAIGRSTDTQYF.

At least ten counts were recorded for this clonotype. This rearrangement joins TRBV5-1 to TRBJ1-2; D is possibly TRBD1 (6 bases). Looked up from germline, CDR1 is SGHRS and CDR2 is YFSETQ. V was clipped by 4 bases and J by 3 bases, with 13 bases between them. The CDR3 covers 14 residues. The CDR3 protein is CASSPQGTYYGYTF. CDR3 coding DNA: TGCGCCAGCAGCCCACAGGGAACCTACTATGGCTACACCTTC.